A single sample is the source of the 9 T cell receptor beta chains below, sequenced in a study of a mutant IDH1 vaccine in newly diagnosed glioma. These receptors have no known antigen. Profiling relied on immunoSEQ multiplex PCR, and the TCRdb table lists in-frame clones only, not all of them. The sample has just over 65,000 clones, under 90% seen once. Time point given: week 23, last vaccination. The content of each vaccine dose was 300 ug of mutant IDH1 20-mer peptide, and topical imiquimod accompanied it. The specimen comprised PBMCs, sampled from a glioma patient whose treatment included an IDH1 peptide vaccine. Receptors originate from a man aged 18 to 29 with glioma.

This clone appeared a few times. The J gene is TRBJ1-5, the V gene TRBV28, with D unclear. With 2 bases removed from V and 5 bases from J, the gap between germline ends came to 16 bases. CDR1 is MDHEN, CDR2 SYDVKM, per germline. The CDR3 runs to 16 residues. CDR3: CASSLAGRYADQPQHF. The CDR3 DNA is TGTGCCAGCAGTTTAGCCGGCAGGTACGCGGATCAGCCCCAGCATTTT.

The genes are TRBV7-2 and TRBJ2-1, with a tentative D call TRBD2 (6 bases). Trimming took off 5 bases at V and 0 bases at J, with 17 bases between the two ends. Germline CDR1 and CDR2: SGHTA and FQGNSA. The CDR3 sequence is 17 residues long. CDR3 nucleotides: TGTGCCAGCAGCCATTGGGCCGGGACTCCCTCCTACAATGAGCAGTTCTTC. Residues: CASSHWAGTPSYNEQFF.

The chain has TRBV5-1 and TRBJ2-1; D is undetermined. CDR3 length: 11 residues. Germline CDR1 reads SGHRS; CDR2 reads YFSETQ. Trimming left V 2 bases short and J 10 bases short, with 7 bases between. CDR3 sequence: CASSFGVEQFF. CDR3 DNA: TGCGCCAGCAGCTTTGGAGTCGAGCAGTTCTTC.

The sample holds a few counts of this clone. The CDR3, as DNA: TGTGCCAGTACCCTCGGACAGGGGCGCGAAGAAAAACTGTTTTTT. As protein: CASTLGQGREEKLFF. The chain has TRBV19 and TRBJ1-4; TRBD1 matches 9 bases. Germline assignment: CDR1 LNHDA and CDR2 SQIVND (reference sequence). J was trimmed by 8 bases and V by 7 bases; bases with no gene match: 11. CDR3 length: 15 residues.

The V call is TRBV18, the J call TRBJ1-1; D uncertain. This CDR3 contains 13 residues. Trimming took off 3 bases at V and 1 base at J, with 6 bases between the two ends. Per the germline V gene, CDR1 is KGHSH and CDR2 is LQKENI. The CDR3 DNA is TGTGCCAGCTCACCTCAGGAGAACACTGAAGCTTTCTTT. Translation: CASSPQENTEAFF.

This clone was seen many times. Other DNA variants within this sample encode the same CDR3. The rearrangement uses TRBV7-6 and TRBJ2-2; 9 bases fit TRBD2. V was pared by 1 base and J by 2 bases, with 2 bases of the junction left unmatched. Germline loops: CDR1 SGHVS, CDR2 FNYEAQ. The CDR3 length is 16 residues. In nucleotides, the CDR3 is TGTGCCAGCAGCTTAGGACTAGCGGCAAACACCGGGGAGCTGTTTTTT. It codes for CASSLGLAANTGELFF.

This clone was seen only once. The chain carries TRBV2 and TRBJ1-5; D ambiguous. Deletions cut 9 bases from V and 4 bases from J, with 13 bases between. Germline values: CDR1 SNHLY, CDR2 FYNNEI. CDR3 length: 13 residues. CDR3 coding DNA: TGTGCCAGTCAAAGGGTAAGGAATCAGCCCCAGCATTTT. This gives the protein CASQRVRNQPQHF.

The chain uses TRBV6-5 and TRBJ1-1; D ambiguous. The ends were cut back, 6 bases at V and 6 bases at J, with 20 bases in the middle. The CDR3 has 15 residues. Germline V gene lookup returns CDR1 MNHEY and CDR2 SVGAGI. Here the CDR3 reads CASSSFPRLLSEAFF. Written as DNA, the CDR3 is TGTGCCAGCAGCTCTTTCCCGAGACTACTATCTGAAGCTTTCTTT.

The chain employs TRBV9 and TRBJ2-6; TRBD2 agrees at 7 bases. With 3 bases clipped from V and 2 bases from J, the junction kept 5 bases outside the gene matches. The CDR3 is made up of 16 amino acids. Germline-derived CDR1 and CDR2 are SGDLS and YYNGEE. The CDR3 protein is CASSGVAGAGANVLTF. The CDR3 bases are TGTGCCAGCAGCGGGGTCGCGGGGGCTGGGGCCAACGTCCTGACTTTC.